These 27 T cell receptor beta chains were sequenced from one sample in a study of blood T cells in healthy people across ages. PCR was performed a second time for about 6 to 11 cycles using a sample-barcoded 5' primer and a J-beta primer mix. TCRdb analysed the 5' RACE reads with MiXCR anew, one entry per CDR3 protein. Altogether roughly 720,000 distinct CDR3 sequences are present, about 55% being singletons, with the ten largest covering approximately 40%. Sequencing was performed on blood. The receptors were sampled from a man older than 75 in good health.

This clonotype turned up a few times. The rearrangement uses TRBV29-1 and TRBJ2-7; D is perhaps TRBD1 (5 bases). The CDR3 is made up of 13 amino acids. Trimming left V 4 bases short and J 3 bases short, with 13 bases between. Per the germline V gene, CDR1 is SQVTM and CDR2 is ANQGSEA. The CDR3 region is CSVGKTGLYEQYF. The CDR3 coding sequence is TGCAGCGTTGGAAAAACAGGCCTCTACGAGCAGTACTTC.

V is TRBV3-1 and J is TRBJ1-4, with a weak D call TRBD1 (6 bases). The length of the CDR3 is 15 residues. V gave up 1 base and J gave up 5 bases, with 11 bases separating them. Germline values: CDR1 LGHDT, CDR2 YNNKEL (reference sequence). Written as DNA, the CDR3 is TGTGCCAGCAGCCAAGCCGGGACACGGAATGAAAAACTGTTTTTT. Protein product: CASSQAGTRNEKLFF.

This chain links TRBV12-3 or TRBV12-4 with TRBJ2-7; D unclear. The J call is uncertain, as TRBJ2-5 better fits the DNA end. The CDR3 runs 13 residues. This chain's CDR3 is CASAGPFWETQYF. The CDR3, as DNA: TGTGCCAGCGCTGGACCGTTCTGGGAGACCCAGTACTTC.

This clonotype was detected once. The J gene is TRBJ2-1, the V gene TRBV20-1; D remains ambiguous. The CDR3 has 15 amino acids. Trimming stripped 4 bases from V and 5 bases from J, with 18 bases between. Per germline, CDR1 DFQATT and CDR2 SNEGSKA (reference sequence). The CDR3 loop reads CSATGAAVIDNEQFF. The CDR3, as DNA: TGCAGTGCTACCGGAGCTGCCGTCATTGACAATGAGCAGTTCTTC.

This chain connects TRBV12-3 or TRBV12-4 to TRBJ2-5; a weak D match, TRBD1 (5 bases). The CDR3 runs 15 residues. V was shortened by 3 bases and J by 11 bases, with 22 bases between the two germline ends. The CDR3 spells CASSFFGAGLNEQYF. The CDR3 coding sequence is TGTGCCAGCAGTTTTTTCGGCGCAGGGCTCAATGAGCAGTACTTC.

This chain's CDR3 is CASSIGASGRGGYAYF. In nucleotides, the CDR3 is TGTGCCAGCAGCATAGGAGCTAGCGGGAGAGGGGGATACGCGTATTTT. This chain links TRBV7-9 with TRBJ2-3; TRBD2 agrees at 10 bases. The V gene's germline CDR1 is SEHNR and CDR2 FQNEAQ (reference sequence). The junction had 19 bases not matched to a gene; V was cut back by 5 bases and J by 14 bases. This CDR3 is built from 16 residues.

This chain uses TRBV11-2 with TRBJ2-4; D may be TRBD1 or TRBD2 (5 bases each). The J call may not be correct, given that the DNA end is closer to TRBJ2-7. This CDR3 has 21 residues. Germline CDR1 reads SGHAT; CDR2 reads FQNNGV. In DNA form, the CDR3 reads TGTGCCAGCAGCTTAGTCTCGGGGCGTTATGATTGGGCGGTCGTTTACAACGAGCAGTACTTC. Translation gives CASSLVSGRYDWAVVYNEQYF.

This clonotype appeared a few times. The chain has TRBV20-1 and TRBJ2-5; perhaps D is TRBD1 or TRBD2 (6 bases each). Deletions cut 3 bases from V and 4 bases from J, with 15 bases between. Germline CDR1 DFQATT, CDR2 SNEGSKA (reference sequence). The CDR3 length is 14 residues. The CDR3 here is CSASQSRGLETQYF. The DNA for the CDR3 is TGCAGTGCTAGCCAAAGCCGGGGGCTAGAGACCCAGTACTTC.

The chain employs TRBV6-6 and TRBJ1-6; D is undetermined. In germline, CDR1 is MNHNY, CDR2 SVGAGI (reference sequence). The CDR3 is made up of 14 amino acids. Trimming took off 7 bases at V and 5 bases at J, with 12 bases between the two ends. Here the CDR3 DNA reads TGTGCCAGCAATGGGAGAACTGATAATTCACCCCTCCACTTT. Its translation is CASNGRTDNSPLHF.

This clonotype has a handful of counts. The rearrangement joins TRBV5-6 to TRBJ2-4; unclear D gene. The length of the CDR3 is 12 residues. Trimming took 2 bases from V and 7 from J, leaving 7 bases between them. Germline V gene sequence: CDR1 SGHDT, CDR2 YYEEEE. The CDR3 loop reads CASSLIENIQYF. The CDR3 nucleotides are TGTGCCAGCAGCTTAATTGAGAACATTCAGTACTTC.

This chain uses TRBV27 with TRBJ2-1, with a weak D call TRBD2 (6 bases). Germline V gives CDR1 MNHEY, CDR2 SMNVEV (reference sequence). Trimming stripped 7 bases from V and 0 bases from J, with 13 bases between. CDR3 length: 15 amino acids. The CDR3 DNA sequence: TGTGCCAGCAAGAGGGACGGGAGCTCCTACAATGAGCAGTTCTTC. It encodes CASKRDGSSYNEQFF.

This clonotype was seen more than once but under ten times. The chain links TRBV29-1 to TRBJ2-1; possibly TRBD2 for D (7 bases). This CDR3 region has 15 residues. V was shortened by 7 bases and J by 9 bases, with 25 bases between the two germline ends. Germline V gives CDR1 SQVTM, CDR2 ANQGSEA. As DNA, the CDR3 is TGCAGCGCAGCCCGGGGCGGGGGCGATATGGGTGAGCAGTTCTTC. Protein sequence: CSAARGGGDMGEQFF.

The V gene is TRBV7-2, the J gene TRBJ2-5, with D hard to call. Per germline, CDR1 SGHTA and CDR2 FQGNSA. The CDR3 is 16 residues long. The V end lost 3 bases, the J end lost 2 bases, and 16 bases lay between the germline ends. This CDR3 reads CASSLLRLTAQETQYF. The CDR3 DNA follows: TGTGCCAGCAGCTTGCTGAGGCTTACAGCGCAAGAGACCCAGTACTTC.

This clonotype showed up just a few times. V usage is TRBV6-6 and J usage is TRBJ2-3, with 7 bases that match TRBD1. V lost 6 bases and J lost 14; bases outside the gene matches: 17. The length of the CDR3 is 14 residues. Germline CDR1 reads MNHNY; CDR2 reads SVGAGI (reference sequence). The CDR3 is CASSPQGQHRYAYF. As DNA, the CDR3 is TGTGCCAGCAGCCCACAGGGGCAGCACAGATACGCGTATTTT.

This clonotype was found a few times. This chain connects TRBV28 to TRBJ2-7; D is uncertain. CDR3 length: 12 residues. The germline CDR1 and CDR2 sequences are MDHEN and SYDVKM. V shed 4 bases and J shed 2 bases, with 6 bases lying between them. CDR3 coding DNA: TGTGCCAGCAGTTGGCTGACCTACGAGCAGTACTTC. This sequence encodes CASSWLTYEQYF.

The DNA for the CDR3 is TGCAGCGTTGAAGATCAGGCCTCCGATGAGCAGTACTTC. Amino acids: CSVEDQASDEQYF. This chain uses TRBV29-1 with TRBJ2-7; D is uncertain. The length of the CDR3 is 13 residues. V was trimmed by 0 bases and J by 7 bases, leaving 13 bases between them. Germline loops: CDR1 SQVTM, CDR2 ANQGSEA.

The chain joins TRBV29-1 to TRBJ2-7; D is uncertain. Germline V gene data show CDR1 as SQVTM and CDR2 as ANQGSEA. The CDR3 sequence is 13 residues long. V lost 2 bases to trimming and J lost 3 bases, with 11 bases between them. DNA for the CDR3: TGCAGCGTTGAACAGGAGTGGGACTACGAGCAGTACTTC. Translated: CSVEQEWDYEQYF.

The V gene is TRBV27, the J gene TRBJ2-3, with no clear D. Trimming took 6 bases from V and 5 from J, leaving 18 bases between them. The V gene's germline CDR1 is MNHEY and CDR2 SMNVEV (reference sequence). The CDR3 is 15 residues long. The CDR3 protein is CASRTGADFKDTQYF. DNA for the CDR3: TGTGCCAGCAGGACCGGCGCCGATTTCAAAGATACGCAGTATTTT.

The chain links TRBV20-1 to TRBJ2-1; 8 bases fit TRBD2. CDR1 and CDR2 from the germline V gene are DFQATT and SNEGSKA (reference sequence). CDR3 length: 13 residues. The V gene end was trimmed by 2 bases and the J gene end by 7 bases; junction bases not matched to a gene: 4. DNA of the CDR3: TGCAGTGCTAGACCGGGAGGGGGGAATGAGCAGTTCTTC. Its translation is CSARPGGGNEQFF.

The J gene is TRBJ2-6, the V gene TRBV20-1; D gene unclear. With 3 bases removed from V and 4 bases from J, the gap between germline ends came to 19 bases. The germline V gene encodes CDR1 DFQATT and CDR2 SNEGSKA (reference sequence). CDR3 size: 17 residues. The CDR3 protein is CSASGRPGAEGANVLTF. DNA of the CDR3: TGCAGTGCTAGTGGTAGACCTGGAGCAGAAGGGGCCAACGTCCTGACTTTC.

The genes are TRBV5-1 and TRBJ2-1, with 13 bases identical to TRBD2. CDR1 SGHRS and CDR2 YFSETQ come from the germline V gene. This CDR3 contains 18 residues. V trimming: 1 base; J trimming: 0 bases; junction bases outside the gene matches: 4. The CDR3 sequence: CASSLTGTSGASYNEQFF. CDR3 nucleotide sequence: TGCGCCAGCAGCTTGACAGGGACTAGCGGGGCCTCCTACAATGAGCAGTTCTTC.

The chain links TRBV13 to TRBJ2-5; no reliable D call. Germline CDR1 PRHDT, CDR2 FYEKMQ (reference sequence). The ends were cut back, 5 bases at V and 2 bases at J, with 15 bases in the middle. This CDR3 has 15 residues. The CDR3 spells CASSPPGPNQETQYF. CDR3 DNA sequence: TGTGCCAGCAGCCCCCCGGGCCCTAATCAAGAGACCCAGTACTTC.

This rearrangement joins TRBV10-3 to TRBJ1-2; no clear D. This CDR3 has 15 amino acids. Germline V lookup: CDR1 ENHRY, CDR2 SYGVKD. The V end lost 0 bases, the J end lost 0 bases, and 8 bases lay between the germline ends. For the CDR3, the DNA is TGTGCCATCAGTGAGTCGGACTTCGCTAACTATGGCTACACCTTC. Its protein product is CAISESDFANYGYTF.

This clonotype showed up just once. The chain recombines TRBV6-5 with TRBJ2-1, with 8 bases identical to TRBD2. The J call may be mistaken, given a closer DNA end match to TRBJ2-7. The CDR3 is made up of 13 amino acids. Germline values: CDR1 MNHEY, CDR2 SVGAGI. The DNA of the CDR3 is TGTGCCAGCAGGCTAGCGGGTCAAAATGAGCAGTACTTC. Protein: CASRLAGQNEQYF.

This chain connects TRBV5-4 to TRBJ2-5, with a possible D match to TRBD1 (5 bases). The CDR3 is 14 residues long. Trimming stripped 2 bases from V and 5 bases from J, with 13 bases between. Germline V lookup: CDR1 SGHNT, CDR2 YYREEE (reference sequence). For the CDR3, the DNA is TGTGCCAGCAGCTTTTCCAGGGCGCGGGAGACCCAGTACTTC. Translated: CASSFSRARETQYF.

This chain links TRBV10-1 with TRBJ2-3; 9 bases are a match to TRBD2. The junction had 5 bases not matched to a gene; V was cut back by 6 bases and J by 1 base. CDR3 length equals 15 residues. Germline V gives CDR1 WNHNN, CDR2 SYGVQD (reference sequence). The CDR3 DNA reads as TGCGCCAGCAGGCCTAGCGGGACCTGCACAGATACGCAGTATTTT. Translating it yields CASRPSGTCTDTQYF.

This clonotype was found once. The chain recombines TRBV7-9 with TRBJ1-3; D is unresolved. The germline V gene encodes CDR1 SEHNR and CDR2 FQNEAQ (reference sequence). The CDR3 contains 17 residues. Trimming removed 1 base from V and 0 bases from J, with 13 bases in between. CDR3 sequence: CASSLVTGRPSGNTIYF. CDR3 DNA sequence: TGTGCCAGCAGCTTAGTTACGGGCAGGCCCTCTGGAAACACCATATATTTT.